The 25 T cell receptor beta chains below all came from one sample that was sequenced in a study of beta chain features in type 1 diabetes. Study-wide findings and caveats: Moderate but significant shortening of TCRB CDR3s was recorded in all four CD4+ subsets from Type 1 diabetes patients.

All of the isolated RNA was reverse transcribed, so expressed TCRB transcripts were sequenced. The repertoire was sequenced with immunoSEQ multiplex PCR; TCRdb's copy has only in-frame clones and lacks some. The sample gives some 350,000 clones, approximately 12% of which show up once; 0.013% to 0.015% is in the top ten. These TCRs' antigens remain unknown. The sequenced sample consisted of naive CD4+ T cells from blood. Receptors originate from a woman in her late teens or twenties with type 1 diabetes.

A few counts support this clone. This chain joins TRBV7-9 and TRBJ2-7; D possibly corresponds to TRBD2 (6 bases). V lost 0 bases to trimming and J lost 0 bases, with 6 bases between them. The CDR3 is 14 amino acids. Germline CDR1 SEHNR, CDR2 FQNEAQ (reference sequence). The CDR3 region is CASSLAGGSYEQYF. As DNA, the CDR3 is TGTGCCAGCAGCTTAGCCGGGGGCTCCTACGAGCAGTACTTC.

This clone was seen more than once but under ten times. This sequence joins TRBV4-2 and TRBJ2-1, with TRBD2 matching 14 bases. Germline V lookup: CDR1 LGHNA, CDR2 YNFKEQ. With V trimmed by 2 bases and J by 1 base, 10 bases remained unmatched. This CDR3 has 20 residues. Here the CDR3 reads CASSQTPGLAGVGSYNEQFF. The CDR3 bases are TGTGCCAGCAGCCAAACGCCGGGACTAGCGGGAGTTGGTTCCTACAATGAGCAGTTCTTC.

The rearrangement uses TRBV4-1 and TRBJ2-1; 7 nucleotides match TRBD2. Unmatched junction bases numbered 15, after V lost 3 bases and J lost 4 bases. The germline V gene encodes CDR1 MGHRA and CDR2 YSYEKL. The length of the CDR3 is 18 residues. The DNA of the CDR3 is TGCGCCAGCAGCCAGGTAGCGGCCCCAGGACTAGATTACAATGAGCAGTTCTTC. This sequence encodes CASSQVAAPGLDYNEQFF.

This clone was counted between two and nine times. Additional DNA sequences in this sample encode the identical CDR3. This chain connects TRBV18 to TRBJ2-1, with 8 bases aligning to TRBD1. CDR3 length: 15 amino acids. Trimming took 3 bases from V and 1 from J; bases not matched to a gene: 2. Germline V gene data show CDR1 as KGHSH and CDR2 as LQKENI. The CDR3 DNA follows: TGTGCCAGCTCACCCACAGGGGGTTCCTACAATGAGCAGTTCTTC. As protein: CASSPTGGSYNEQFF.

This clone was detected a few times. The chain has TRBV30 and TRBJ1-5; 9 bases agree with TRBD1. This CDR3 is 14 amino acids long. CDR1 and CDR2 from the germline V gene are GTSNPN and SVGIG (reference sequence). V lost 3 bases to trimming and J lost 3 bases; unmatched junction nucleotides: 3. This chain's CDR3 is CAWSGTGFNQPQHF. The CDR3 bases are TGTGCCTGGAGCGGGACAGGGTTCAATCAGCCCCAGCATTTT.

This clone was recorded a few times. CDR3 nucleotides: TGTGCCAGCAGGGACTCCGGACTAGGCCCCACAGATACGCAGTATTTT. Amino acid sequence: CASRDSGLGPTDTQYF. The V gene is TRBV2, the J gene TRBJ2-3; the match to TRBD2 covers 7 bases. Germline V gives CDR1 SNHLY, CDR2 FYNNEI. The CDR3 length is 16 residues. The J segment lost 2 bases and the V segment lost 6 bases, leaving 11 bases of the junction unmatched.

This chain uses TRBV29-1 with TRBJ1-1, with TRBD1 identical over 7 bases. The germline V gene has CDR1 SQVTM and CDR2 ANQGSEA. J gave up 11 bases and V 7 bases, and 10 bases lay outside the gene matches. This CDR3 comprises 11 residues. This chain's CDR3 is CSAGRTGYAFF. The CDR3 DNA follows: TGCAGCGCCGGCCGGACAGGCTATGCTTTCTTT.

This chain joins TRBV30 and TRBJ1-5; D gene uncertain. The germline V gene has CDR1 GTSNPN and CDR2 SVGIG (reference sequence). This CDR3 has 13 residues. V lost 2 bases, J lost 3 bases, and 8 bases lay in between. The CDR3 is CAWSTSANQPQHF. CDR3 coding DNA: TGTGCCTGGAGTACGAGCGCCAATCAGCCCCAGCATTTT.

The chain joins TRBV18 to TRBJ2-7; 8 bases agree with TRBD1. The CDR3 length is 15 residues. V shed 1 base and J 2 bases; nucleotides not matched to a gene: 4. Germline values: CDR1 KGHSH, CDR2 LQKENI. CDR3 in DNA: TGTGCCAGCTCACCACGGACAGGGAGTCCCTACGAGCAGTACGTC. Its protein product is CASSPRTGSPYEQYV.

The chain employs TRBV5-1 and TRBJ1-4, with a tentative D call TRBD1 (6 bases). The CDR3 is made up of 14 amino acids. The germline V gene has CDR1 SGHRS and CDR2 YFSETQ. The ends were cut back, 3 bases at V and 7 bases at J, with 13 bases in the middle. The CDR3 DNA sequence: TGCGCCAGCAGCTGGACAGTGAAGAGTGAAAAACTGTTTTTT. Protein sequence: CASSWTVKSEKLFF.

Comment on this clone: Other DNA sequences in the sample encode the same CDR3. This chain connects TRBV5-1 to TRBJ2-5; D is possibly TRBD1 (5 bases). The length of the CDR3 is 14 residues. Germline V gives CDR1 SGHRS, CDR2 YFSETQ. V was cut by 0 bases and J by 3 bases, with 9 bases left in between. The CDR3 region is CASSLVGQEETQYF. In DNA, the CDR3 is TGCGCCAGCAGCTTGGTTGGACAAGAAGAGACCCAGTACTTC.

CDR3 residues: CASSLRREETQYF. The CDR3 DNA reads TGTGCCAGCAGCTTACGCAGGGAAGAGACCCAGTACTTC. This chain uses TRBV7-9 with TRBJ2-5; TRBD1 is a possible D gene (5 bases). CDR3 length: 13 amino acids. CDR1 is SEHNR and CDR2 is FQNEAQ in the germline V gene (reference sequence). V shed 2 bases and J shed 3 bases, with 7 bases lying between them. The complete variable domain, with remaining parts taken from reference TRBV7-9 and TRBJ2-5, reads DTGVSQNPRHKITKRGQNVTFRCDPISEHNRLYWYRQTLGQGPEFLTYFQNEAQLEKSRLLSDRFSAERPKGSFSTLEIQRTEQGDSAMYLCASSLRREETQYFGPGTRLLVL.

This clone has only a few counts. The chain is built from TRBV15 and TRBJ2-3; no clear D gene. CDR1 and CDR2 from the germline V gene are LNHNV and YYDKDF (reference sequence). The CDR3 runs to 15 residues. Trimming removed 5 bases from V and 5 bases from J, with 17 bases in between. The DNA for the CDR3 is TGTGCCACCAGCGGGCTTTTGAAGACCAGAGATACGCAGTATTTT. Translated: CATSGLLKTRDTQYF.

This clone was detected a few times. The V call is TRBV13, the J call TRBJ2-6; TRBD1 might be the D (6 bases). The CDR3 is made up of 12 amino acids. CDR1 and CDR2 (germline): PRHDT, FYEKMQ (reference sequence). Trimming took off 8 bases at V and 9 bases at J, with 11 bases between the two ends. The CDR3 is CASSRGINVLTF. In DNA, the CDR3 is TGTGCCAGCTCCAGGGGAATCAACGTCCTGACTTTC.

This clone was observed a few times. The rearrangement joins TRBV5-1 to TRBJ2-2; perhaps TRBD2 as D (6 bases). The CDR3 is 15 residues long. Germline CDR1 and CDR2: SGHRS and YFSETQ. V lost 3 bases, J lost 0 bases, and 9 bases lay in between. The CDR3 DNA sequence: TGCGCCAGCAGCTCAAGCGGGCCGAACACCGGGGAGCTGTTTTTT. Protein product: CASSSSGPNTGELFF.

This chain links TRBV5-1 with TRBJ2-1, with TRBD2 as a possible D gene (6 bases). With 6 bases removed from V and 0 bases from J, the gap between germline ends came to 25 bases. The CDR3 is 19 residues long. In germline, CDR1 is SGHRS, CDR2 YFSETQ. CDR3 amino acids: CASKGVREWGFRSYNEQFF. In DNA form, the CDR3 reads TGCGCCAGCAAGGGAGTTCGGGAGTGGGGCTTCCGCTCCTACAATGAGCAGTTCTTC.

V is TRBV6-1 and J is TRBJ1-2; D is possibly TRBD1 (5 bases). The germline gives CDR1 MNHNS, CDR2 SASEGT. The CDR3 runs 14 residues. V dropped 6 bases and J dropped 1 base, with 12 bases sitting between them. CDR3 in DNA: TGTGCCAGCAGCCGGGACTCCCGTAACTATGGCTACACCTTC. Amino acid sequence: CASSRDSRNYGYTF.

The chain employs TRBV5-4 and TRBJ1-2; 8 bases align to TRBD1. Trimming took 3 bases from V and 8 from J; bases not matched to a gene: 15. The V gene's germline CDR1 is SGHNT and CDR2 YYREEE (reference sequence). The CDR3 consists of 16 residues. The CDR3 sequence: CASSSLRTGGRWGYTF. For the CDR3, the DNA is TGTGCCAGCAGCTCCTTAAGAACAGGGGGTCGTTGGGGCTACACCTTC.

This clone came up a few times. V usage is TRBV29-1 and J usage is TRBJ1-1; the match to TRBD1 covers 7 bases. CDR3 length: 15 residues. Germline assignment: CDR1 SQVTM and CDR2 ANQGSEA. V lost 6 bases to trimming and J lost 1 base; unmatched junction nucleotides: 11. CDR3 nucleotides: TGCAGCGTGCGACCAACGGACAGGAGGAACACTGAAGCTTTCTTT. Its translation: CSVRPTDRRNTEAFF.

This clone occurred a few times. The chain employs TRBV30 and TRBJ2-7; TRBD2 matches at 14 bases. V shed 5 bases and J 7 bases; nucleotides not matched to a gene: 4. This CDR3 comprises 13 residues. Germline values: CDR1 GTSNPN, CDR2 SVGIG (reference sequence). The CDR3, as DNA: TGTGCCTGGGGGACTAGCGGGGGCCTGGAGCAGTACTTC. Translation gives CAWGTSGGLEQYF.

The V gene is TRBV5-4, the J gene TRBJ2-5, with TRBD1 as a possible D gene (6 bases). The CDR3 is made up of 16 amino acids. Germline lookup yields CDR1 SGHNT and CDR2 YYREEE (reference sequence). Trimming took off 0 bases at V and 5 bases at J, with 17 bases between the two ends. The CDR3 region is CASSLGNPTGAETQYF. The CDR3 nucleotides read TGTGCCAGCAGCTTGGGAAACCCGACAGGCGCGGAGACCCAGTACTTC. Drawing the rest from reference TRBV5-4 and TRBJ2-5, the complete variable domain is ETGVTQSPTHLIKTRGQQVTLRCSSQSGHNTVSWYQQALGQGPQFIFQYYREEENGRGNFPPRFSGLQFPNYSSELNVNALELDDSALYLCASSLGNPTGAETQYFGPGTRLLVL.

The V call is TRBV5-4, the J call TRBJ2-1, with 12 bases identical to TRBD1. The V gene end was trimmed by 4 bases and the J gene end by 3 bases; junction bases not matched to a gene: 8. Looked up from germline, CDR1 is SGHNT and CDR2 is YYREEE (reference sequence). This CDR3 region has 17 residues. This CDR3 is CASSLGTGGLIYNEQFF. CDR3 in DNA: TGTGCCAGCAGCCTCGGGACAGGGGGCTTAATCTACAATGAGCAGTTCTTC. The full variable domain, its missing parts supplied by reference TRBV5-4 and TRBJ2-1, is ETGVTQSPTHLIKTRGQQVTLRCSSQSGHNTVSWYQQALGQGPQFIFQYYREEENGRGNFPPRFSGLQFPNYSSELNVNALELDDSALYLCASSLGTGGLIYNEQFFGPGTRLTVL.

The chain uses TRBV15 and TRBJ1-3, with D maybe TRBD1 (5 bases). The germline CDR1 and CDR2 sequences are LNHNV and YYDKDF (reference sequence). This CDR3 contains 15 residues. Trimming shortened V by 3 bases and J by 1 base, and 10 bases separated the two germline ends. This CDR3 is CATSSPGGSGNTIYF. The CDR3 DNA sequence: TGTGCCACCAGCAGCCCCGGGGGGTCTGGAAACACCATATATTTT.

This chain connects TRBV6-5 to TRBJ2-7; no definite D call. Trimming left V 5 bases short and J 4 bases short, with 12 bases between. CDR1 is MNHEY and CDR2 is SVGAGI in the germline V gene. The CDR3 runs to 13 residues. The CDR3 bases are TGTGCCAGCAGTAAGGAGTCTTCATACGAGCAGTACTTC. Amino acids: CASSKESSYEQYF.

J is TRBJ2-7 and V is TRBV27; D is perhaps TRBD1 (6 bases). V was clipped by 10 bases and J by 2 bases, with 12 bases between them. The CDR3 is 12 amino acids. The germline V gene encodes CDR1 MNHEY and CDR2 SMNVEV (reference sequence). CDR3 in amino acids: CAIQGRTYEQYV. Written as DNA, the CDR3 is TGTGCCATCCAGGGGAGAACCTACGAGCAGTACGTC.